This TCR beta chain appears in the sequencing data of a study of neurological immune-mediated disorders (dated by TCRdb to between 2018 and 2021). With regard to the full study: The study compared peripheral blood TCR-beta repertoires of HTLV-I-associated myelopathy (HAM/TSP) patients, multiple sclerosis patients and healthy controls using UMI-based sequencing. The roughly 99 TCR-beta libraries covered PBMC samples along with longitudinal samples, technical triplicates, and paired sorted CD4+ and CD8+ T-cell subsets. The cohort comprised about 71 subjects: 15 or so HAM/TSP patients, some 34 multiple sclerosis patients and 20 healthy controls. Paper-wide results and their limitations: Expanded clones from different subjects shared no identical CDR3 amino acid sequences, which suggests that TCR-beta repertoires were private in all groups. The highest TCR clonal expansion was observed in HAM/TSP patients, whereas the lowest was observed in MS patients, even when compared with healthy controls.

The healthy controls were volunteers from blood banks in Maryland, USA. For the unsorted PBMC libraries, 2 million PBMCs were stored in RNAlater at -80 degrees C until RNA extraction and were used to generate the libraries. PBMCs were separated from peripheral blood using Ficoll-Hypaque density gradient centrifugation and then cryopreserved in liquid nitrogen. Germline trimming: 4 bases from V, 2 bases from J; junction bases outside gene matches: 9. The cysteine opens and the phenylalanine closes a CDR3 of 16 amino acids. Only the CDR3 DNA stays, 48 bases, in frame from base 1. To synthesize cDNA, template-switch 5'RACE was performed with a primer carrying a 10-nucleotide random unique molecular identifier so that each TCR transcript was tagged. Over 190 million TCR-beta sequences, covering 15-18 subjects, were produced in each sequencing run. The RNeasy kit was used for extraction of total RNA. The KAPA Real-time Library Amplification kit was used to amplify TCR-beta VDJ regions with primers targeting the TCR constant region and the 5'RACE anchor. Sample indexes and Illumina adaptors were added in a first PCR, and a second PCR then increased library yield. After Ampure bead purification, the roughly 650 bp TCR product was size-selected on a 2% E-gel SizeSelection system. Before pooling, library quality was assessed on a Bioanalyzer, concentration was determined with Qubit, and library quantification was performed with the Kapa Library Quantification kit. Libraries were sequenced paired-end 2 x 150 bp on an Illumina HiSeq 2500. To increase sequence diversity, roughly 24-31% phiX was spiked into each library pool. Processing in the source paper ran as follows. The UMI-based MiGEC pipeline processed quality-filtered reads and removed over 80% of raw TCR sequences during error correction. VDJ genes were aligned to IMGT germline references, and clonotypes were defined by unique CDR3 amino acid sequence plus V-J genes. Clonal expansion, Shannon diversity and CDR3 relatedness (CalcPairwiseDistances, ClusterSamples) were evaluated with VDJtools, and phylogenetic trees were built with CLCbio workbench. Clones with at least 8 unique UMIs were defined as expanded, with this threshold being based on coefficient-of-variation modelling across technical triplicates. TCRdb itself trimmed the public reads at Q25 with fastp, ran MiXCR and retained productive beta chains. Each entry merges the rows of one CDR3 protein and shows their most common DNA and genes. The authors' filters were not applied to this entry. The sample includes approximately 58,000 distinct CDR3 sequences, with over 9.5% observed a single time. The ten most abundant clones make up about 1.7% of the sample.

Many counts were recorded for this clonotype. This clone's antigen is unknown. No quality values exist for individual bases; no much larger clone is one base distant. The chain employs TRBV12-3 or TRBV12-4 and TRBJ2-5; TRBD2 lines up with 8 middle nucleotides. The sequenced sample was PBMCs. The receptor's source is a man aged 55 to 70 in good health. The DNA reads as follows: TGTGCCAGCAGTTCAAGATCGGGGGGGCTTCAAGAGACCCAGTACTTC. It is translated as CASSSRSGGLQETQYF.